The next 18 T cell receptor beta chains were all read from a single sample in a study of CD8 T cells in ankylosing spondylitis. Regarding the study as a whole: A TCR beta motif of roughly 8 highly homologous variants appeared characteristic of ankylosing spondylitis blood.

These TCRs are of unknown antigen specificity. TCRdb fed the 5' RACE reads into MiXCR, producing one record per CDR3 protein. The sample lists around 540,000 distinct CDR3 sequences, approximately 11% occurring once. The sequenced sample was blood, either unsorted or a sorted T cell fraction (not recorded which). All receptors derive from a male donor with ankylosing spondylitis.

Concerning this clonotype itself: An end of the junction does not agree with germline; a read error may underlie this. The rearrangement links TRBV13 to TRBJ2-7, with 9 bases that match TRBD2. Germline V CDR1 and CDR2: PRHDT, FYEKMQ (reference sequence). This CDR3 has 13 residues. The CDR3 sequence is CASRLAGENEQYF. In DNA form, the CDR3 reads TGTGCCAGCAGGTTAGCGGGGGAGAACGAGCAGTACTTC.

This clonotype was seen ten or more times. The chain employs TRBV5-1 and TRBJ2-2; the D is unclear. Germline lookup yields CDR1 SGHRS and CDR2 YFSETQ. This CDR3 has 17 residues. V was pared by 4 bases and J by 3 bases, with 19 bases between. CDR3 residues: CASSRSEPAGDTGELFF. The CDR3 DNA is TGCGCCAGCAGCAGGAGTGAACCTGCAGGCGACACCGGGGAGCTGTTTTTT.

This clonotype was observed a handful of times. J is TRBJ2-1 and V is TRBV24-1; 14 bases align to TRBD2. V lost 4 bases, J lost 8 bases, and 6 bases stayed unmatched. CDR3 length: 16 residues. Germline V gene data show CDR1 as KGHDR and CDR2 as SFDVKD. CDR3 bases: TGTGCCACCAGTGACCGGACTAGCGGGAGGAAACATGAGCAGTTCTTC. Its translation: CATSDRTSGRKHEQFF.

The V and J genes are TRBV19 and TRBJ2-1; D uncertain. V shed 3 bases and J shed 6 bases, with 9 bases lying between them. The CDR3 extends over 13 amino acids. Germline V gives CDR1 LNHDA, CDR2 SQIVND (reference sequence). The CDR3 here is CASSIQQLNEQFF. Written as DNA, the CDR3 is TGTGCCAGTAGTATTCAACAGCTCAATGAGCAGTTCTTC.

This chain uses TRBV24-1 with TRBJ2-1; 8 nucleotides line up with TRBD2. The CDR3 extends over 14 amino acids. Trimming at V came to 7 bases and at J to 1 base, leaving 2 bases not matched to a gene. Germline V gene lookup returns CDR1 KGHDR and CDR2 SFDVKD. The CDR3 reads CATRRGASYNEQFF. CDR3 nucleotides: TGTGCCACCAGGCGGGGGGCTTCCTACAATGAGCAGTTCTTC.

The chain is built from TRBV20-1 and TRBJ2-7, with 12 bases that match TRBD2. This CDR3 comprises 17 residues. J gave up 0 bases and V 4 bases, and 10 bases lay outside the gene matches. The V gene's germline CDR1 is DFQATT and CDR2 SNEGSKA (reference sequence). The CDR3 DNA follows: TGCAGTGCTAACAGCCCTAGCGGGAGGGTTAGCTCCTACGAGCAGTACTTC. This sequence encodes CSANSPSGRVSSYEQYF.

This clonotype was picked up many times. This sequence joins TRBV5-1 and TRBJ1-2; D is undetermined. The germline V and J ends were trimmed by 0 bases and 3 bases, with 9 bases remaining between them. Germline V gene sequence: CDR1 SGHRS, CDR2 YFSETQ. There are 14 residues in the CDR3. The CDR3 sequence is CASSLDPSDYGYTF. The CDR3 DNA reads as TGCGCCAGCAGCTTGGATCCGTCAGACTATGGCTACACCTTC.

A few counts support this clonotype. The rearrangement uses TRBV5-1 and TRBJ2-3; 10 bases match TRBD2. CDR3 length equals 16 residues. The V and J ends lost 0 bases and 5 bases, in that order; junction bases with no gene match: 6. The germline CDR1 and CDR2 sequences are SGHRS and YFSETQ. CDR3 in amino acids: CASSLEASGRLDTQYF. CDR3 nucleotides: TGCGCCAGCAGCTTGGAGGCTAGCGGGAGATTAGATACGCAGTATTTT.

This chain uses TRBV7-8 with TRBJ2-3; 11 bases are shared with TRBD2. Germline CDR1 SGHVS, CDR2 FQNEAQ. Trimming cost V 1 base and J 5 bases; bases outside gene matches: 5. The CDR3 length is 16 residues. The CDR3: CASSLGSGRAGDTQYF. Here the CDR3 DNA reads TGTGCCAGCAGCTTAGGTAGCGGGAGGGCCGGAGATACGCAGTATTTT.

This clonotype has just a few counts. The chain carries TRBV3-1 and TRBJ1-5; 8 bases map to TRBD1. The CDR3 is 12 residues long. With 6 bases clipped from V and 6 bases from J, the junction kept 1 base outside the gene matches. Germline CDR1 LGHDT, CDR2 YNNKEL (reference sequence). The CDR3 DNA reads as TGTGCCAGCAGTGACAGGGGTCAGCCCCAGCATTTT. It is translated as CASSDRGQPQHF.

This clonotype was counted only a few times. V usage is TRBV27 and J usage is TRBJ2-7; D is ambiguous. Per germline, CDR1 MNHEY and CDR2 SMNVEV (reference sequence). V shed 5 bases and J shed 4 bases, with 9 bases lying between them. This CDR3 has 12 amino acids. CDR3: CASSNMGYEQYF. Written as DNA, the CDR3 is TGTGCCAGCAGTAACATGGGGTACGAGCAGTACTTC.

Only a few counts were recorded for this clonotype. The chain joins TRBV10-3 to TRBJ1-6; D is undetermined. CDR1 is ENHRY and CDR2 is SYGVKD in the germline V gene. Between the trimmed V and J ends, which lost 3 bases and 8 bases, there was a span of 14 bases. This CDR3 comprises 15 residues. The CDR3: CAISEGHPEDSPLHF. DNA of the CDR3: TGTGCCATCAGTGAAGGCCACCCTGAAGATTCACCCCTCCACTTT.

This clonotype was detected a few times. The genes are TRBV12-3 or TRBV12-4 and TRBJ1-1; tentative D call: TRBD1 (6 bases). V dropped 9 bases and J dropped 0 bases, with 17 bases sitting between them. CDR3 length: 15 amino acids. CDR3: CASSDRTNLNTEAFF. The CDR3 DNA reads TGTGCCAGTTCCGACAGGACGAACCTGAACACTGAAGCTTTCTTT.

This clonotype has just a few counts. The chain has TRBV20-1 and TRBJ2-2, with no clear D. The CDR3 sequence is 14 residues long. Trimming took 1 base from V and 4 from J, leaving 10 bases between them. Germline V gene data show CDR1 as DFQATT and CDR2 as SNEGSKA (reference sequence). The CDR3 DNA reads TGCAGTGCTAGAGGAAGAATGGGCACCGGGGAGCTGTTTTTT. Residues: CSARGRMGTGELFF.

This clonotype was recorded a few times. This CDR3 reads CASSLSTASYNEQFF. The CDR3, as DNA: TGTGCCAGCAGCCTCTCGACTGCCTCCTACAATGAGCAGTTCTTC. The chain employs TRBV7-2 and TRBJ2-1; no clear D gene. V lost 5 bases to trimming and J lost 0 bases, with 11 bases between them. The germline V gene has CDR1 SGHTA and CDR2 FQGNSA. The CDR3 loop spans 15 amino acids.

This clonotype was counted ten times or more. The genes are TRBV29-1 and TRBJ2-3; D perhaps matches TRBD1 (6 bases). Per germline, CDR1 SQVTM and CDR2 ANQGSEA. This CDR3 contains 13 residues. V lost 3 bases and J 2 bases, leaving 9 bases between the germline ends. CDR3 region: CSVDQGITDTQYF. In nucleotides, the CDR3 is TGCAGCGTTGATCAGGGGATCACAGATACGCAGTATTTT.

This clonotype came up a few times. For the CDR3, the DNA is TGCGCCAGCACAATGGGAGGAGGGGCCGATCAGCCCCAGCATTTT. This translates into CASTMGGGADQPQHF. The chain combines TRBV10-2 with TRBJ1-5, with D perhaps TRBD1 (5 bases). The length of the CDR3 is 15 residues. In germline, CDR1 is WSHSY, CDR2 SAAADI. The V gene lost 7 bases and the J gene lost 5 bases, with 18 bases spanning the gap.

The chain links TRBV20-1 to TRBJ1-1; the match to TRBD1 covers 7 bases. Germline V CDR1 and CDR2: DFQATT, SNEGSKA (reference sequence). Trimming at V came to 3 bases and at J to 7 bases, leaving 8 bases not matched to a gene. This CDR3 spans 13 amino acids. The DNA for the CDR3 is TGCAGTGCTAGCCGGACAGGAGCCCGTGAAGCTTTCTTT. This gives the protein CSASRTGAREAFF.